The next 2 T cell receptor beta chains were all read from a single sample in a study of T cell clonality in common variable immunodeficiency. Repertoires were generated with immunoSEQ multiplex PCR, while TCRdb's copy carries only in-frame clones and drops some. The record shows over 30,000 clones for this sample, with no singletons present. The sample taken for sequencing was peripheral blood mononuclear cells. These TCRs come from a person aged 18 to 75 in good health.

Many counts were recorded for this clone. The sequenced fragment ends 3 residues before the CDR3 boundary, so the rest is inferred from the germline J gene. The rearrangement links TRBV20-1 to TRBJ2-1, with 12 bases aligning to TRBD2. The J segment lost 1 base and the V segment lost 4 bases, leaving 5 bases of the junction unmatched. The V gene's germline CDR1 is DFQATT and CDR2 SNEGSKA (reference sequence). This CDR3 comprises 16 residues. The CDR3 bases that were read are TGCAGTGCTACCTCACTAGCGGGAGGTTCCTACAATGAG. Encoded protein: CSATSLAGGSYNE. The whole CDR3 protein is CSATSLAGGSYNEQFF.

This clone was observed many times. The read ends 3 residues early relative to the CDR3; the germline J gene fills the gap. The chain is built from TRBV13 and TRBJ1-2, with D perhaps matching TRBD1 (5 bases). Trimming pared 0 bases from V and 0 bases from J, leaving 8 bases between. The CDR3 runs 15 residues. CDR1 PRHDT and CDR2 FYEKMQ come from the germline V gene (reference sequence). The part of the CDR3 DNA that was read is TGTGCCAGCAGCTTAGGGACAGACGCTAACTATGGC. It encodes CASSLGTDANYG. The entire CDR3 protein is CASSLGTDANYGYTF.